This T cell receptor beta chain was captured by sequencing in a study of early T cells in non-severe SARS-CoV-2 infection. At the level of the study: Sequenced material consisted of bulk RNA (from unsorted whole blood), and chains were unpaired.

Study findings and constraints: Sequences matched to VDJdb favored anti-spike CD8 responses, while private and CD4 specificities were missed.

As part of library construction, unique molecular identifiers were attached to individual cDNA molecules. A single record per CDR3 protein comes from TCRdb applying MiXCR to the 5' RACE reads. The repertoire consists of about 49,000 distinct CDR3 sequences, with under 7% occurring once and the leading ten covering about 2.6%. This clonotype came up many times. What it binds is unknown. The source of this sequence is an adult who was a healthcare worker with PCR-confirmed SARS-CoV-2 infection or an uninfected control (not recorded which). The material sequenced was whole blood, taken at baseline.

The CDR3 sequence is CASSQETQYF. In DNA, the CDR3 is TGTGCCAGCAGCCAAGAGACCCAGTACTTC. The chain links TRBV6-2 or TRBV6-3 to TRBJ2-5, with D unresolved. CDR3 length: 10 residues. V was shortened by 6 bases and J by 1 base, with 0 bases between the two germline ends. Germline V CDR1 and CDR2: MNHEY, SVGEGT.